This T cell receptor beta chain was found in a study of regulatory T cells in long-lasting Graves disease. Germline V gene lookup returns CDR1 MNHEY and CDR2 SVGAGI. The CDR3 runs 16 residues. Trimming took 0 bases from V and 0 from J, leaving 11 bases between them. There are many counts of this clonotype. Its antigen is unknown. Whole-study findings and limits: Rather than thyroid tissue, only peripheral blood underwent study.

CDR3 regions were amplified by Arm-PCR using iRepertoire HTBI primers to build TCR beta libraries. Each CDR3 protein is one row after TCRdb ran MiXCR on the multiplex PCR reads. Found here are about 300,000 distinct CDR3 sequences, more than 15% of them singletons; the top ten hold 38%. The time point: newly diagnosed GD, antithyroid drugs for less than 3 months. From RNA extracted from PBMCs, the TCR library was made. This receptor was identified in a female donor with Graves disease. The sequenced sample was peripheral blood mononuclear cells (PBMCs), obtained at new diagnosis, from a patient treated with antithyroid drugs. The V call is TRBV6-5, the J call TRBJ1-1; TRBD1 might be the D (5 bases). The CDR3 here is CASSYSSGLMNTEAFF. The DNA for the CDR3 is TGTGCCAGCAGTTACTCTTCAGGGCTTATGAACACTGAAGCTTTCTTT.